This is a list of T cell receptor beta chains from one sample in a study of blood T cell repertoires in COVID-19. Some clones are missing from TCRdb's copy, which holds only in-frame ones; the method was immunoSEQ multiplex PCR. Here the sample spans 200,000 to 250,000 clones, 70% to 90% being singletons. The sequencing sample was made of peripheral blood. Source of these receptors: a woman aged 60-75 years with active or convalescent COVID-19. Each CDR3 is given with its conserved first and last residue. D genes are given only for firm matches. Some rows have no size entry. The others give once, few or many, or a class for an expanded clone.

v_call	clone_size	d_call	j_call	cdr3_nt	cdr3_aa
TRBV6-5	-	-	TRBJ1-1	TGTGCCAGCAGTTACGGGGGACTTGGGGGCACTGAAGCTTTCTTT	CASSYGGLGGTEAFF
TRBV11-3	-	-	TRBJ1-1	TGTGCCAGCAGTTGGGGGGGGAGGAACACTGAAGCTTTCTTT	CASSWGGRNTEAFF
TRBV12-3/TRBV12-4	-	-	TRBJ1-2	TGTGCCAGCAACGCAGCTAACTATGGCTACACCTTC	CASNAANYGYTF
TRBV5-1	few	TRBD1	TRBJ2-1	TGCGCCAGCAGCTACCAAACCGACAGGGGTCCGGTCTTTAGTGAGCAGTTCTTC	CASSYQTDRGPVFSEQFF
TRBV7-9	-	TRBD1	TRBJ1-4	TGTGCCAGCAGCTTCCCACAGGGGCAGTTTGAAAAACTGTTTTTT	CASSFPQGQFEKLFF
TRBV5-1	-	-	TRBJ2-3	TGCGCCAGCAGCTTGGGCCCTGCGGACACAGATACGCAGTATTTT	CASSLGPADTDTQYF
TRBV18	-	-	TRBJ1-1	TGTGCCAGCTCACCACAACCGACAGGGAACACTGAAGCTTTCTTT	CASSPQPTGNTEAFF
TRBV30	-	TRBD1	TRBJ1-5	TGTGCCTGGAGCGACAGGGTCGGGAATCAGCCCCAGCATTTT	CAWSDRVGNQPQHF
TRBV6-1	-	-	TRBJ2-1	TGTGCCAGCAGTGAATCTGGCAACAATGAGCAGTTCTTC	CASSESGNNEQFF
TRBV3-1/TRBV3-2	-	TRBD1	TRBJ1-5	TGTGCCAGCAGCCGGACAGGGGTGAGAGGTCAGCCCCAGCATTTT	CASSRTGVRGQPQHF
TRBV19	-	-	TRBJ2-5	TGTGCCAGTAGAGCGCGGGGACAGAGAAAAGAGACCCAGTACTTC	CASRARGQRKETQYF